A selection of T cell receptor beta chains follows, all from one sample in a study of shared clonotypes between healthy human individuals. Produced via immunoSEQ multiplex PCR; TCRdb's table is partial and in-frame only. The sample gives 2.3 million or so clones, 85% to 95% of which show up once; 0.3% to 0.4% is in the top ten. The sample was naive CD4+ T cells from PBMCs. Receptor source: a young man in good health. Some clones in this sample may be carry-over from other donors' samples. Each CDR3 is given with its conserved first and last residue. The D gene is left open where the match is weak. Clone size is stated in some rows and not others, as once, few, many or a class when expanded.

>TRBD1|TRBV19|TRBJ2-7|-
TGTGCCAGTAGTATAGCTAGGACAGGGTCTTTGTACGAGCAGTACTTC
CASSIARTGSLYEQYF
>TRBD1|TRBV4-2|TRBJ2-3|-
TGTGCCAGCAGCCAAGATAAGTCGGGACAGTCGACAGATACGCAGTATTTT
CASSQDKSGQSTDTQYF
>-|TRBV25-1|TRBJ2-3|-
TGTGCCAGCGCCCCCACAAGGGGTACGCAGTATTTT
CASAPTRGTQYF
>-|TRBV15|TRBJ2-7|-
TGTGCCACCAGCGCCACTGGCGGGGAATGGACCTACGAGCAGTACTTC
CATSATGGEWTYEQYF
>-|TRBV6-4|TRBJ1-2|-
TGTGCCAGCAGCTGGGACAACTCGGGCTATGGCTACACCTTC
CASSWDNSGYGYTF
>-|TRBV6-5|TRBJ2-7|-
TGTGCCAGCCGTGGCACAGGCCGGTACGAGCAGTACTTC
CASRGTGRYEQYF
>-|TRBV7-2|TRBJ2-5|-
TGTGCCAGCAGCCCCCCTCCCTGGGGAGAGACCCAGTACTTC
CASSPPPWGETQYF
>-|TRBV25-1|TRBJ1-6|-
TGTGCCAGCAGTGATCAGGGGAACTCACCCCTCCACTTT
CASSDQGNSPLHF
>-|TRBV15|TRBJ1-3|-
TGTGCCACCAGCAGAGATCGCGGAAACACCATATATTTT
CATSRDRGNTIYF
>-|TRBV7-9|TRBJ2-1|-
TGTGCCAGCAGGGTCGGGGGAGTCTCCTACAATGAGCAGTTCTTC
CASRVGGVSYNEQFF
>TRBD1|TRBV7-2|TRBJ2-7|-
TGTGCCAGCAGCAACCCCCCCGGACAGGGTACCTACGAGCAGTACTTC
CASSNPPGQGTYEQYF
>-|TRBV7-3|TRBJ2-2|-
TGTGCCAGCAGCTTTGTTCGGGGCCGGGACACCGGGGAGCTGTTTTTT
CASSFVRGRDTGELFF
>-|TRBV5-1|TRBJ1-4|-
TGCGCCAGCAGCTTGGTCGGGGTGGGTAATGAAAAACTGTTTTTT
CASSLVGVGNEKLFF
>-|TRBV10-3|TRBJ2-1|-
TGTGCCATCAGTGAGTCGAGCCAGCGGACTAATGAGCAGTTCTTC
CAISESSQRTNEQFF
>-|TRBV2|TRBJ1-1|-
TGTGCCAGCAGTGATGAACTGCCTGGGGGAGCTTTCTTT
CASSDELPGGAFF
>-|TRBV18|TRBJ2-3|-
TGTGCCAGCTCAACGAACCCGACCGGTGGAGCAGATACGCAGTATTTT
CASSTNPTGGADTQYF
>-|TRBV28|TRBJ1-1|-
TGTGCCAGCAGTTTATTCTCTGAAGCTTTCTTT
CASSLFSEAFF
>-|TRBV5-1|TRBJ1-3|-
TGCGCCAGCAGCGTGGGAATGGCCGCTGGAAACACCATATATTTT
CASSVGMAAGNTIYF
>TRBD1|TRBV5-1|TRBJ1-1|few
TGCGCCAGCAGCTTACAGGGGACTGAAGCTTTCTTT
CASSLQGTEAFF
>TRBD2|TRBV4-1|TRBJ2-1|-
TGCGCCAGCAGCCGACCGCAGAGCGGGAGCCGTGACGGTGAGCAGTTCTTC
CASSRPQSGSRDGEQFF
>TRBD1|TRBV5-1|TRBJ1-2|-
TGCGCCAGCAGCTCGGGACAGGGGGCTTATGGCTACACCTTC
CASSSGQGAYGYTF
>-|TRBV6-5|TRBJ2-7|-
TGTGCCAGCAGTTACTACGCGGGAACGAGGGAGCAGTACTTC
CASSYYAGTREQYF
>-|TRBV5-1|TRBJ2-4|once
TGCGCCAGCAGCTTACAGGGTCGGGGAAACATTCAGTACTTC
CASSLQGRGNIQYF
>TRBD1|TRBV28|TRBJ2-7|-
TGTGCCAGCAGTACCACCGGGACAGTGTACGAGCAGTACTTC
CASSTTGTVYEQYF
>TRBD2|TRBV9|TRBJ2-1|-
TGTGCCAGCAGCCCCAGAGCGGGAGGGCCGTCTAATGAGCAGTTCTTC
CASSPRAGGPSNEQFF
>-|TRBV11-3|TRBJ2-7|-
TGTGCCAGCAGCTTAGGGGCAACCTCCTGGGACGAGCAGTACTTC
CASSLGATSWDEQYF
>TRBD1|TRBV5-1|TRBJ2-5|-
TGCGCCAGCAGCTTTTTAAGTCTACAGGGGTTGGAGACCCAGTACTTC
CASSFLSLQGLETQYF
>-|TRBV2|TRBJ2-5|-
TGTGCCAGCGGGGCAGGGGCGATACAAGAGACCCAGTACTTC
CASGAGAIQETQYF
>-|TRBV28|TRBJ1-2|-
TGTGCCAGCGCTACAGGGCTCAACTATGGCTACACCTTC
CASATGLNYGYTF
>-|TRBV14|TRBJ2-7|-
TGTGCCAGCAGCTACCGAAGAACAGGGTTCTCCTACGAGCAGTACTTC
CASSYRRTGFSYEQYF
>TRBD1|TRBV27|TRBJ2-1|-
TGTGCCAGCAGGAGGGGACAGTCGACCTACAATGAGCAGTTCTTC
CASRRGQSTYNEQFF
>-|TRBV7-9|TRBJ1-1|few
TGTGCCAGCAGCTTTAGCGGCGGCGAAGCTTTCTTT
CASSFSGGEAFF
>-|TRBV19|TRBJ2-3|-
TGTGCCAGTAGTATTCTGGATCGGGATACGCAGTATTTT
CASSILDRDTQYF
>TRBD1|TRBV27|TRBJ1-2|once
TGTGCCAGCAGTTCCAGACCGGGACAGGGTTTCACGGCGGTAGGCTACACCTTC
CASSSRPGQGFTAVGYTF
>-|TRBV5-4|TRBJ1-1|-
TGTGCCAGCACCCTTCGGGCAGGGTCATATACTGAAGCTTTCTTT
CASTLRAGSYTEAFF
>TRBD1|TRBV11-3|TRBJ2-2|-
TGTGCCAGCAGCTTACGGGGACAGGAGAACACCGGGGAGCTGTTTTTT
CASSLRGQENTGELFF
>-|TRBV7-2|TRBJ2-3|-
TGTGCCAGCAGCTTTAGTCCAGCCAGCAGTTCGCAGTATTTT
CASSFSPASSSQYF
>TRBD1|TRBV2|TRBJ2-2|-
TGTGCCAGACAGGGGGCGCGGACCGGGGAGCTGTTTTTT
CARQGARTGELFF
>-|TRBV6-5|TRBJ1-1|-
TGTGCCAGCAGTTCAGCACCGGCGGCTGGGAACACTGAAGCTTTCTTT
CASSSAPAAGNTEAFF
>TRBD1|TRBV30|TRBJ2-7|-
TGTGCCTGGAGCCCGGACAGGGGATACCACGAGCAGTACTTC
CAWSPDRGYHEQYF
>TRBD2|TRBV5-1|TRBJ2-1|-
TGCGCCAGCAGCTTGGCTGGGACTAGCGGGAGTAGATCCTACAATGAGCAGTTCTTC
CASSLAGTSGSRSYNEQFF
>-|TRBV4-1|TRBJ2-5|once
TGCGCCAGCAGCCAAGGGGGATCTATAATAGGGACCCAGTACTTC
CASSQGGSIIGTQYF
>TRBD2|TRBV19|TRBJ2-7|once
TGTGCCAGTAGTATTGGACTAGCGGGAGGGGACTACGAGCAGTACTTC
CASSIGLAGGDYEQYF
>TRBD1|TRBV7-3|TRBJ2-6|-
TGTGCCAGCAGCTCAGGGACAGGGGCGACTGGGGCCAACGTCCTGACTTTC
CASSSGTGATGANVLTF
>TRBD2|TRBV6-5|TRBJ2-5|-
TGTGCCAGCAGCCCTAGCGGCGCAGGAGAGACCCAGTACTTC
CASSPSGAGETQYF
>-|TRBV9|TRBJ2-2|-
TGTGCCAGCAGCGTAGGTGGCCCCGGGGAGCTGTTTTTT
CASSVGGPGELFF
>TRBD2|TRBV2|TRBJ2-7|few
TGTGCCAGCAGTACGGGACTAGCGGGACCAGGGGAGCAGTACTTC
CASSTGLAGPGEQYF
>-|TRBV4-1|TRBJ1-6|-
TGCGCCAGCAGCCAAGATTTAAGGCAGGGATGGTCACCCCTCCACTTT
CASSQDLRQGWSPLHF
>-|TRBV27|TRBJ2-7|-
TGTGCCAGCAGTTCGGTGGACGGGCACTACGAGCAGTACTTC
CASSSVDGHYEQYF
>-|TRBV5-1|TRBJ2-3|-
TGCGCCAGCAGCGCCCCCCCCACAGATACGCAGTATTTT
CASSAPPTDTQYF
>TRBD2|TRBV6-5|TRBJ2-1|-
TGTGCCAGCAGTTTACTAGCGGGAGGGCGGAATGAGCAGTTCTTC
CASSLLAGGRNEQFF
>TRBD1|TRBV10-3|TRBJ2-7|once
TGTGCCATCAGTAGCCCAAAACAGGGGGCCAGCTCCTACGAGCAGTACTTC
CAISSPKQGASSYEQYF